The 5 T cell receptor beta chains listed next were all sequenced from one sample in a study of technical replicates of blood from several donors. Libraries were prepared by immunoSEQ multiplex PCR; TCRdb keeps only in-frame clonotypes and omits some of them. The repertoire has some 71,000 clones, 95% to 97% of them found once; the top ten carry 0.18%. The sequenced sample was T cells isolated from PBMCs. Receptors were obtained from a human donor in good health.

This sequence joins TRBV28 and TRBJ2-7, with TRBD2 as a possible D gene (5 bases). The germline gives CDR1 MDHEN, CDR2 SYDVKM. This CDR3 has 13 residues. V was trimmed by 2 bases and J by 6 bases, leaving 11 bases between them. The CDR3: CASSLRAGGEQYF. The CDR3 DNA sequence: TGTGCCAGCAGTTTAAGGGCAGGAGGCGAGCAGTACTTC.

The V call is TRBV5-1, the J call TRBJ2-7, with 10 bases aligning to TRBD1. The CDR3 has 14 amino acids. Germline CDR1 reads SGHRS; CDR2 reads YFSETQ. V was pared by 4 bases and J by 5 bases, with 6 bases of the junction left unmatched. CDR3 DNA sequence: TGCGCCAGCAGCGACCGAGGGACAGGGGACGAGCAGTACTTC. Encoded protein: CASSDRGTGDEQYF.

The chain couples TRBV5-1 to TRBJ1-4; 10 nucleotides line up with TRBD1. This CDR3 comprises 16 residues. The V and J ends lost 1 base and 6 bases, in that order; junction bases with no gene match: 6. CDR1 and CDR2 (germline): SGHRS, YFSETQ. CDR3 protein: CASSLYPTGGDEKLFF. The CDR3 coding sequence is TGCGCCAGCAGCTTGTACCCGACAGGGGGCGATGAAAAACTGTTTTTT. Full variable domain (missing parts from reference TRBV5-1 and TRBJ1-4): KAGVTQTPRYLIKTRGQQVTLSCSPISGHRSVSWYQQTPGQGLQFLFEYFSETQRNKGNFPGRFSGRQFSNSRSEMNVSTLELGDSALYLCASSLYPTGGDEKLFFGSGTQLSVL.

This clone was recorded only once. The chain links TRBV5-1 to TRBJ1-1; D is possibly TRBD1 (5 bases). Germline values: CDR1 SGHRS, CDR2 YFSETQ. Trimming shortened V by 0 bases and J by 0 bases, and 15 bases separated the two germline ends. The length of the CDR3 is 17 residues. CDR3: CASSLGFARQLNTEAFF. In DNA form, the CDR3 reads TGCGCCAGCAGCTTGGGCTTCGCGCGACAGTTGAACACTGAAGCTTTCTTT.

The chain has TRBV9 and TRBJ2-2; D is undetermined. The CDR3 covers 14 residues. Trimming stripped 7 bases from V and 0 bases from J, with 10 bases between. Germline V gene lookup returns CDR1 SGDLS and CDR2 YYNGEE. This CDR3 is CASRGVSNTGELFF. CDR3 DNA sequence: TGTGCCAGCCGAGGAGTATCGAACACCGGGGAGCTGTTTTTT.